The source of this TCR beta chain is a study of blood T cells in healthy people across ages. Germline CDR1 and CDR2: LGHNA and YNFKEQ. V was cut by 3 bases and J by 6 bases, with 17 bases left in between. The length of the CDR3 is 15 residues. The use of a sample-barcoded 5' primer and a J-beta primer mix characterized a second PCR of roughly 7 to 12 cycles. Unique molecular identifiers of 12 random nucleotides labeled each cDNA. MiXCR, applied by TCRdb to the 5' RACE reads, yields one record per CDR3 protein. The table includes roughly 500,000 distinct CDR3 sequences, 27% detected once. About this clonotype itself: This sequence may be a read error, since a much larger clone differs from it by one base.

The individuals who served as donors were healthy Caucasians living in Russia, aged roughly 6 to 95. Whenever a sample was processed, at least 6 million PBMCs were isolated. Sequenced material: blood. The TCR was taken from a woman aged 70-85 years in good health. The chain carries TRBV4-2 and TRBJ1-1, with D possibly matching TRBD1 (5 bases). In DNA form, the CDR3 reads TGTGCCAGCAGCCAGGCCGGACACCCGGAGTCTGAAGCTTTCTTT. Amino acids: CASSQAGHPESEAFF.